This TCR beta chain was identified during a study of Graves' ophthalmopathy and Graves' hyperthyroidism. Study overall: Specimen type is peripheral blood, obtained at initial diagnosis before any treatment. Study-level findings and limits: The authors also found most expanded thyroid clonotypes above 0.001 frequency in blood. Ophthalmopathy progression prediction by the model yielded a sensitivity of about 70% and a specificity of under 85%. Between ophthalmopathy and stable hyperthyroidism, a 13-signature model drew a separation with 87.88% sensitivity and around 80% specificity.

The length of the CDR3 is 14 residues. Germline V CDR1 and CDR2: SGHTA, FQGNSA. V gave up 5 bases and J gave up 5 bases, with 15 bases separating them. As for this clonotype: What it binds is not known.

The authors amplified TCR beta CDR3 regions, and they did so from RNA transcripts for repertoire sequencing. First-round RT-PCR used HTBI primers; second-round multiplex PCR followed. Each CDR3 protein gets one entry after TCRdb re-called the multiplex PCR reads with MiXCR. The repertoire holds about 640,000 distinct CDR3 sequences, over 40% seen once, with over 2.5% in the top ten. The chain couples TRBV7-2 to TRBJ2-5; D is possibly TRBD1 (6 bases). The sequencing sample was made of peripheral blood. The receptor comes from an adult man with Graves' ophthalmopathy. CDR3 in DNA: TGTGCCAGCAGCCCCGTTTCAGGGGTGGAGACCCAGTACTTC. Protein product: CASSPVSGVETQYF.